These 27 T cell receptor beta chains share one sample of origin, sequenced in a study of T cell changes during pregnancy in multiple sclerosis. Sequenced by immunoSEQ multiplex PCR; TCRdb stores in-frame clones only, minus some. The table shows around 60,000 clones, with about 90% occurring only once. The sequencing here drew on CD4+ T cells from peripheral blood mononuclear cells, taken after pregnancy. These receptors came from a female donor in good health, enrolled as a control in a pregnancy study.

This clone occurred once. This chain uses TRBV5-1 with TRBJ2-7; 8 bases map to TRBD1. The germline CDR1 and CDR2 sequences are SGHRS and YFSETQ. CDR3 length equals 15 residues. With V trimmed by 2 bases and J by 1 base, 5 bases remained unmatched. CDR3 amino acids: CASSFVGQGSYEQYF. The CDR3 DNA follows: TGCGCCAGCAGCTTCGTAGGACAGGGATCCTACGAGCAGTACTTC.

V gene TRBV7-6 combines with J gene TRBJ2-2; a possible D gene is TRBD2 (6 bases). CDR3 length: 17 amino acids. V shed 5 bases and J shed 2 bases, with 18 bases lying between them. CDR1 SGHVS and CDR2 FNYEAQ come from the germline V gene. The CDR3 protein is CASSHFRGKSNTGELFF. CDR3 sequence (DNA): TGTGCCAGCAGCCACTTCCGGGGGAAAAGTAACACCGGGGAGCTGTTTTTT.

This rearrangement joins TRBV7-2 to TRBJ1-1; 8 bases agree with TRBD1. The CDR3 length is 15 residues. Unmatched junction bases numbered 4, after V lost 3 bases and J lost 1 base. Germline V CDR1 and CDR2: SGHTA, FQGNSA. CDR3 nucleotides: TGTGCCAGCAGCTTCTCCGGGACAGGGAACACTGAAGCTTTCTTT. Protein sequence: CASSFSGTGNTEAFF.

V and J are TRBV30 and TRBJ2-7, with 7 nucleotides matching TRBD2. CDR3 length equals 14 residues. Germline loops: CDR1 GTSNPN, CDR2 SVGIG (reference sequence). With V trimmed by 1 base and J by 2 bases, 5 bases remained unmatched. Written as DNA, the CDR3 is TGTGCCTGGAGTGGGGGGGGTGGCACCTACGAGCAGTACTTC. Its translation is CAWSGGGGTYEQYF.

Here the CDR3 reads CASSPGQGSGANVLTF. The CDR3 region has the DNA TGTGCCAGCTCACCCGGACAGGGCTCTGGGGCCAACGTCCTGACTTTC. The chain is built from TRBV18 and TRBJ2-6; 8 bases match TRBD1. The germline CDR1 and CDR2 sequences are KGHSH and LQKENI. This CDR3 spans 16 amino acids. The ends lost 3 bases at V and 0 bases at J; junction bases unmatched: 1.

The chain carries TRBV7-2 and TRBJ1-3, with D maybe TRBD1 (6 bases). V lost 8 bases and J lost 0, with 14 bases in between. Germline V gives CDR1 SGHTA, CDR2 FQGNSA. This CDR3 is built from 15 residues. CDR3 sequence: CASLRGPSSGNTIYF. The CDR3 DNA reads as TGTGCCAGCTTGCGGGGGCCCAGCTCTGGAAACACCATATATTTT.

CDR3 region: CASSVGASGHEQYF. The DNA of the CDR3 is TGTGCCAGCAGCGTAGGGGCTAGCGGCCACGAGCAGTACTTC. The rearrangement links TRBV9 to TRBJ2-7; 7 bases are a match to TRBD2. The CDR3 runs 14 residues. The trim removed 0 bases at V and 5 bases at J, leaving 5 bases unmatched. CDR1 and CDR2 from the germline V gene are SGDLS and YYNGEE.

This chain uses TRBV11-2 with TRBJ2-7; TRBD1 agrees at 9 bases. This CDR3 comprises 15 residues. V was clipped by 1 base and J by 3 bases; unmatched bases: 4. CDR1 and CDR2 from the germline V gene are SGHAT and FQNNGV. The CDR3 sequence: CASSLVGQGVYEQYF. The CDR3 nucleotides read TGTGCCAGCAGCTTAGTGGGACAGGGAGTCTACGAGCAGTACTTC.

This clone was seen a single time. This chain links TRBV30 with TRBJ1-5; D gene unclear. Germline values: CDR1 GTSNPN, CDR2 SVGIG (reference sequence). This CDR3 is built from 13 residues. Trimming removed 0 bases from V and 11 bases from J, with 14 bases in between. The CDR3 coding sequence is TGTGCCTGGAGTGTAGGTAGCTCCACGGCCCAGCATTTT. Its translation: CAWSVGSSTAQHF.

This clone was recorded once. The J gene is TRBJ1-2, the V gene TRBV6-5; D gene ambiguous. The V gene's germline CDR1 is MNHEY and CDR2 SVGAGI. The V and J ends lost 7 bases and 4 bases respectively, with 10 bases between them. The CDR3 is 12 amino acids. The CDR3: CASTGGIYGYTF. The DNA for the CDR3 is TGTGCCAGCACAGGAGGGATCTATGGCTACACCTTC.

The chain carries TRBV5-1 and TRBJ2-7; D remains unclear. This CDR3 region has 14 residues. Trimming left V 0 bases short and J 2 bases short, with 9 bases between. CDR1 is SGHRS and CDR2 is YFSETQ in the germline V gene. CDR3 residues: CASSLALSAYEQYF. In DNA form, the CDR3 reads TGCGCCAGCAGCTTGGCTTTGAGTGCCTACGAGCAGTACTTC. The entire variable domain, with the rest obtained from reference TRBV5-1 and TRBJ2-7, is as follows: KAGVTQTPRYLIKTRGQQVTLSCSPISGHRSVSWYQQTPGQGLQFLFEYFSETQRNKGNFPGRFSGRQFSNSRSEMNVSTLELGDSALYLCASSLALSAYEQYFGPGTRLTVT.

The genes are TRBV10-3 and TRBJ1-1; a weak D match, TRBD1 (6 bases). Looked up from germline, CDR1 is ENHRY and CDR2 is SYGVKD. CDR3 length equals 13 residues. V was trimmed by 10 bases and J by 1 base, leaving 13 bases between them. CDR3 nucleotides: TGTGCCAGCAAGGGGGAGTGGAACACTGAAGCTTTCTTT. Protein product: CASKGEWNTEAFF.

This chain connects TRBV9 to TRBJ1-2; 10 bases align to TRBD1. The length of the CDR3 is 16 residues. Germline V gene lookup returns CDR1 SGDLS and CDR2 YYNGEE. V shed 0 bases, J shed 4 bases, and the junction held 6 bases outside the gene matches. The CDR3 spells CASSVGRTGGSYGYTF. DNA of the CDR3: TGTGCCAGCAGCGTAGGCAGGACAGGGGGGAGCTATGGCTACACCTTC.

This clone has only a few counts. This chain joins TRBV4-3 and TRBJ2-7; tentative D call: TRBD2 (6 bases). CDR1 and CDR2 from the germline V gene are LGHNA and YSLEER. Trimming removed 1 base from V and 2 bases from J, with 18 bases in between. The CDR3 covers 17 residues. The CDR3 DNA reads TGCGCCAGCAGCCAAGGCCCCGGGAGCCAAACCCCCTACGAGCAGTACTTC. Residues: CASSQGPGSQTPYEQYF.

The chain uses TRBV7-2 and TRBJ1-2, with D possibly TRBD1 on 6 matching bases. The CDR3 is made up of 15 amino acids. V dropped 5 bases and J dropped 8 bases, with 21 bases sitting between them. Germline lookup yields CDR1 SGHTA and CDR2 FQGNSA. CDR3 bases: TGTGCCAGCAGCCCACCTTGGGGGCCGGAGGAGGGCTACACCTTC. Its translation: CASSPPWGPEEGYTF. Full variable domain (remainder filled in from reference TRBV7-2 and TRBJ1-2): GAGVSQSPSNKVTEKGKDVELRCDPISGHTALYWYRQSLGQGLEFLIYFQGNSAPDKSGLPSDRFSAERTGGSVSTLTIQRTQQEDSAVYLCASSPPWGPEEGYTFGSGTRLTVV.

The chain carries TRBV5-1 and TRBJ2-1, with D maybe TRBD1 (6 bases). V was clipped by 4 bases and J by 5 bases, with 10 bases between them. Germline V gene lookup returns CDR1 SGHRS and CDR2 YFSETQ. The CDR3 spans 13 residues. This CDR3 reads CASSQDRNNEQFF. DNA for the CDR3: TGCGCCAGCAGCCAAGACAGGAACAATGAGCAGTTCTTC.

This chain links TRBV18 with TRBJ1-1; D is perhaps TRBD1 (6 bases). Trimming removed 2 bases at V and 12 bases at J, with 13 bases between. This CDR3 region has 12 residues. Germline V gene lookup returns CDR1 KGHSH and CDR2 LQKENI. CDR3 amino acids: CASSPKSQGPFF. DNA for the CDR3: TGTGCCAGCTCACCAAAGTCACAGGGACCTTTCTTT.

The chain is built from TRBV9 and TRBJ1-4; perhaps TRBD1 as D (6 bases). There are 16 residues in the CDR3. CDR1 and CDR2 from the germline V gene are SGDLS and YYNGEE. With 4 bases removed from V and 2 bases from J, the gap between germline ends came to 15 bases. The CDR3 protein is CASSPTGGPTNEKLFF. The CDR3 bases are TGTGCCAGCAGCCCCACGGGGGGCCCGACTAATGAAAAACTGTTTTTT.

The chain combines TRBV7-2 with TRBJ2-3, with 15 bases that match TRBD2. There are 16 residues in the CDR3. The trim removed 5 bases at V and 5 bases at J, leaving 5 bases unmatched. The germline V gene encodes CDR1 SGHTA and CDR2 FQGNSA. DNA for the CDR3: TGTGCCAGCAGCCCAAGGACTAGCGGGGGGGTAGATACGCAGTATTTT. Translated, it gives CASSPRTSGGVDTQYF.

This chain uses TRBV6-5 with TRBJ2-1; 7 bases are shared with TRBD1. The V and J ends lost 6 bases and 9 bases, in that order; junction bases with no gene match: 11. Germline V CDR1 and CDR2: MNHEY, SVGAGI. The CDR3 length is 14 residues. This CDR3 is CASRQPLRGTEQFF. The DNA for the CDR3 is TGTGCCAGCAGGCAACCACTCAGGGGGACTGAGCAGTTCTTC.

The chain employs TRBV19 and TRBJ2-1, with 7 bases lining up with TRBD1. V was pared by 3 bases and J by 6 bases, with 11 bases of the junction left unmatched. Germline assignment: CDR1 LNHDA and CDR2 SQIVND (reference sequence). The length of the CDR3 is 16 residues. This CDR3 is CASSISRTGGINEQFF. CDR3 sequence (DNA): TGTGCCAGTAGTATTTCCCGGACAGGAGGTATCAATGAGCAGTTCTTC.

CDR3 protein: CAWGSTPTEAFF. The CDR3 nucleotides read TGTGCCTGGGGTTCTACCCCCACTGAAGCTTTCTTT. The V and J genes are TRBV30 and TRBJ1-1, with D uncertain. Germline CDR1 and CDR2: GTSNPN and SVGIG (reference sequence). The V end was cut by 5 bases, the J end by 4 bases, with 11 bases between. This CDR3 spans 12 amino acids.

With regard to this clone: A read error may account for a junction end that differs from germline. The chain carries TRBV7-7 and TRBJ2-7, with D unresolved. There are 14 residues in the CDR3. Germline CDR1 is SSHAT and CDR2 is FNYEAQ (reference sequence). The CDR3 reads CASSLGRNSYEQYF. The CDR3 DNA reads TGTGCTAGCAGCTTAGGCCGAAATAGCTACGAGCAGTACTTC.

A single count supports this clone. The chain has TRBV6-5 and TRBJ1-1, with D unresolved. The CDR3 consists of 11 residues. Deletions cut 8 bases from V and 7 bases from J, with 11 bases between. Germline V CDR1 and CDR2: MNHEY, SVGAGI. CDR3 nucleotides: TGTGCCAGCTTCCGTGGAGTTGAAGCTTTCTTT. Translation: CASFRGVEAFF.

The chain employs TRBV7-6 and TRBJ1-1, with D maybe TRBD1 (5 bases). Germline CDR1 reads SGHVS; CDR2 reads FNYEAQ. Trimming left V 3 bases short and J 4 bases short, with 12 bases between. This CDR3 spans 14 amino acids. DNA of the CDR3: TGTGCCAGCAGCTTCGGGGGAGTGGGCACTGAAGCTTTCTTT. Its protein is CASSFGGVGTEAFF.

The V gene is TRBV18, the J gene TRBJ2-5, with 12 bases fitting TRBD2. V lost 4 bases, J lost 5 bases, and 5 bases stayed unmatched. This CDR3 is 15 amino acids long. CDR1 and CDR2 (germline): KGHSH, LQKENI. CDR3 coding DNA: TGTGCCAGCTCACGACTAGCGGGGGCTGGGGAGACCCAGTACTTC. Protein sequence: CASSRLAGAGETQYF.

V is TRBV10-3 and J is TRBJ2-3; 10 positions match TRBD1. Germline V lookup: CDR1 ENHRY, CDR2 SYGVKD. V lost 9 bases to trimming and J lost 1 base; unmatched junction nucleotides: 7. This CDR3 spans 15 amino acids. CDR3 in DNA: TGTGCCATATCCACCGGGACAGGGGGCACAGATACGCAGTATTTT. Its translation is CAISTGTGGTDTQYF.